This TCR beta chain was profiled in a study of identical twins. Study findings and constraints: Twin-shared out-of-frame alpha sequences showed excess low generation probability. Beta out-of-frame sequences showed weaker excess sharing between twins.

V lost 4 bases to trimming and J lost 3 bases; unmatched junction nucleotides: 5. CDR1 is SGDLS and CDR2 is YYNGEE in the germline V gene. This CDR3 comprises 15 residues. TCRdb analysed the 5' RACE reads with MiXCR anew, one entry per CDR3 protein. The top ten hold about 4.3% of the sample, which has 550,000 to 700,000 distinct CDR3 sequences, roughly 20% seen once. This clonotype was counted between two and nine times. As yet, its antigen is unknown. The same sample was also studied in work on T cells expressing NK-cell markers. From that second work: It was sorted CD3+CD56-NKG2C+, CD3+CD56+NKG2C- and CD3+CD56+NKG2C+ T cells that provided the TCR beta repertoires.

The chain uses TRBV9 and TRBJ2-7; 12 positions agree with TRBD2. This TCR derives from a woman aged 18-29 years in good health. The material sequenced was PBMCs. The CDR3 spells CASSSGLAGRYEQYF. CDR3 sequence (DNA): TGTGCCAGCAGCTCCGGACTAGCGGGACGCTACGAGCAGTACTTC.